The 25 T cell receptor beta chains reported below all come from one sample, sequenced in a study of CD4 T cells in relation to SARS-CoV-2 and coronaviruses. Profiling relied on immunoSEQ multiplex PCR, and the TCRdb table lists in-frame clones only, not all of them. The profile shows some 40,000 clones, 70% to 90% of them singletons. The sequenced sample was memory CD4+ T cells from PBMCs. The receptors were sampled from an adult with COVID-19.

The chain couples TRBV6-6 to TRBJ1-6, with 8 bases that match TRBD1. Germline CDR1 MNHNY, CDR2 SVGAGI (reference sequence). The CDR3 covers 16 residues. With V trimmed by 6 bases and J by 6 bases, 10 bases remained unmatched. CDR3 amino acids: CASSSTGGKFNSPLHF. The CDR3 DNA follows: TGTGCCAGCAGCTCTACAGGGGGGAAATTTAATTCACCCCTCCACTTT.

J is TRBJ2-4 and V is TRBV7-2; no firm D call. The CDR3 contains 16 residues. Germline values: CDR1 SGHTA, CDR2 FQGNSA. Trimming left V 3 bases short and J 0 bases short, with 12 bases between. This CDR3 is CASSLDEILAKNIQYF. DNA of the CDR3: TGTGCCAGCAGCTTGGATGAGATACTAGCCAAAAACATTCAGTACTTC.

The V and J genes are TRBV18 and TRBJ2-1; D gene uncertain. V shed 3 bases and J shed 0 bases, with 9 bases lying between them. Germline lookup yields CDR1 KGHSH and CDR2 LQKENI. The CDR3 consists of 15 residues. As DNA, the CDR3 is TGTGCCAGCTCACCTGTAATGAGCTCCTACAATGAGCAGTTCTTC. The encoded protein is CASSPVMSSYNEQFF.

The J gene is TRBJ2-2, the V gene TRBV2; TRBD1 agrees at 7 bases. Germline loops: CDR1 SNHLY, CDR2 FYNNEI. The CDR3 is 14 amino acids. V shed 4 bases and J 6 bases; nucleotides not matched to a gene: 5. This chain's CDR3 is CASSVQGIAGELFF. The CDR3 DNA reads as TGTGCCAGCAGTGTACAGGGGATCGCCGGGGAGCTGTTTTTT.

The rearrangement joins TRBV18 to TRBJ1-5; D remains unclear. V lost 3 bases to trimming and J lost 5 bases, with 8 bases between them. The CDR3 length is 13 residues. Per germline, CDR1 KGHSH and CDR2 LQKENI. CDR3: CASSPGGDQPQHF. CDR3 DNA sequence: TGTGCCAGCTCACCGGGCGGGGATCAGCCCCAGCATTTT.

The chain joins TRBV18 to TRBJ1-1; D is uncertain. Germline V gives CDR1 KGHSH, CDR2 LQKENI. The CDR3 sequence is 13 residues long. Trimming shortened V by 2 bases and J by 1 base, and 5 bases separated the two germline ends. The DNA of the CDR3 is TGTGCCAGCTCACCAGACAAGAACACTGAAGCTTTCTTT. Translating gives CASSPDKNTEAFF.

The rearrangement uses TRBV14 and TRBJ2-1; TRBD2 matches at 8 bases. The ends lost 0 bases at V and 10 bases at J; junction bases unmatched: 20. CDR1 SGHDN and CDR2 FVKESK come from the germline V gene. CDR3 length: 19 amino acids. DNA for the CDR3: TGTGCCAGCAGCCAAGATCGGGGAATGAGGGGCGGGAGGCCCTGGGAGCAGTTCTTC. It is translated as CASSQDRGMRGGRPWEQFF.

The rearrangement uses TRBV19 and TRBJ1-1; possible D gene TRBD1, 5 bases. This CDR3 is built from 17 residues. The germline V gene encodes CDR1 LNHDA and CDR2 SQIVND (reference sequence). V gave up 7 bases and J gave up 3 bases, with 24 bases separating them. CDR3 bases: TGTGCCAGTATCTCTCCGTGGGGGACGGGGACCTACACTGAAGCTTTCTTT. Translation gives CASISPWGTGTYTEAFF. Based on the CDR3 plus reference TRBV19 and TRBJ1-1, the full variable domain is DGGITQSPKYLFRKEGQNVTLSCEQNLNHDAMYWYRQDPGQGLRLIYYSQIVNDFQKGDIAEGYSVSREKKESFPLTVTSAQKNPTAFYLCASISPWGTGTYTEAFFGQGTRLTVV.

The V and J genes are TRBV2 and TRBJ1-4, with D possibly being TRBD1 (5 bases). The CDR3 runs to 17 residues. The germline V and J ends were trimmed by 6 bases and 7 bases, with 24 bases remaining between them. Germline V gene data show CDR1 as SNHLY and CDR2 as FYNNEI. The CDR3 region has the DNA TGTGCCAGCAGAGGGCCTTTAGGCAGGGATGGAAGTGAAAAACTGTTTTTT. Encoded protein: CASRGPLGRDGSEKLFF.

The chain is built from TRBV4-1 and TRBJ2-7; D may be TRBD1 or TRBD2 (5 bases each). The germline gives CDR1 MGHRA, CDR2 YSYEKL. V was cut by 2 bases and J by 6 bases, with 14 bases left in between. This CDR3 spans 14 amino acids. The CDR3, as DNA: TGCGCCAGCAGCCAAAGGCAGGGACCTCTCGAGCAGTACTTC. It translates to CASSQRQGPLEQYF.

This clone has a handful of counts. The rearrangement joins TRBV6-5 to TRBJ1-2; 10 bases map to TRBD1. CDR1 and CDR2 from the germline V gene are MNHEY and SVGAGI. The V segment lost 4 bases and the J segment 5 bases; nucleotides outside the gene matches: 7. The CDR3 totals 15 residues. The CDR3 sequence is CASSLGDRGGYGYTF. CDR3 in DNA: TGTGCCAGCAGTTTAGGGGACAGGGGCGGATATGGCTACACCTTC.

CDR3 sequence reads: CASSLGSGAQSPLHF. CDR3 nucleotide sequence: TGTGCCAGCAGTTTAGGGTCGGGGGCACAGTCACCCCTCCACTTT. This chain links TRBV28 with TRBJ1-6, with D perhaps TRBD1 (6 bases). Trimming left V 2 bases short and J 10 bases short, with 15 bases between. The CDR3 totals 15 residues. Per the germline V gene, CDR1 is MDHEN and CDR2 is SYDVKM.

The CDR3, as DNA: TGTGCCACCAGTCCCAGGGGACAGCCCCAGCATTTT. This encodes CATSPRGQPQHF. The chain combines TRBV15 with TRBJ1-5; TRBD1 is a possible D gene (6 bases). CDR1 is LNHNV, CDR2 YYDKDF, per germline (reference sequence). The CDR3 is 12 amino acids. Trimming took off 6 bases at V and 7 bases at J, with 10 bases between the two ends.

This chain uses TRBV28 with TRBJ1-5; the D gene is possibly TRBD1 (5 bases). The germline gives CDR1 MDHEN, CDR2 SYDVKM. There are 11 residues in the CDR3. As DNA, the CDR3 is TGTGCAACCGCGGGGACTCCTTCCCAGCATTTT. Translation gives CATAGTPSQHF.

The chain has TRBV18 and TRBJ2-7; possibly TRBD2 for D (5 bases). V lost 0 bases, J lost 7 bases, and 19 bases lay in between. The CDR3 is 16 amino acids. Germline V gene sequence: CDR1 KGHSH, CDR2 LQKENI. The CDR3 sequence: CASSPPLGSPRWEQYF. Written as DNA, the CDR3 is TGTGCCAGCTCACCACCGTTAGGGAGTCCTAGATGGGAGCAGTACTTC.

The chain has TRBV29-1 and TRBJ2-1; D perhaps matches TRBD1 (9 bases). Between the trimmed V and J ends, which lost 4 bases and 8 bases, there was a span of 27 bases. The germline V gene encodes CDR1 SQVTM and CDR2 ANQGSEA. The CDR3 runs 17 residues. The CDR3 bases are TGCAGCGTTGCTGGACAGGGGTTTAGCGGGGCCGCGGATGAGCAGTTCTTC. Its protein product is CSVAGQGFSGAADEQFF.

V gene TRBV6-2 or TRBV6-3 combines with J gene TRBJ2-3, with 7 bases identical to TRBD2. The V segment lost 5 bases and the J segment 1 base; nucleotides outside the gene matches: 6. CDR1 is MNHEY, CDR2 SVGEGT, per germline. The CDR3 has 15 amino acids. For the CDR3, the DNA is TGTGCCAGCAGTCTAGCGGTGGCGGGCACAGATACGCAGTATTTT. Its translation: CASSLAVAGTDTQYF.

The J gene is TRBJ2-2, the V gene TRBV7-3, with D perhaps being TRBD1 or TRBD2 (6 bases each). This CDR3 comprises 16 residues. Trimming removed 1 base at V and 4 bases at J, with 13 bases between. Germline V CDR1 and CDR2: SGHTA, FQGTGA. CDR3 DNA sequence: TGTGCCAGCAGCTTAAAGGGGGGAGGAGTCACCGGGGAGCTGTTTTTT. Amino acid sequence: CASSLKGGGVTGELFF.

The chain has TRBV18 and TRBJ2-7; 7 bases line up with TRBD1. This CDR3 comprises 14 residues. V shed 2 bases, J shed 5 bases, and the junction held 6 bases outside the gene matches. Germline loops: CDR1 KGHSH, CDR2 LQKENI. CDR3 loop: CASSPKDRAHEQYF. The DNA of the CDR3 is TGTGCCAGCTCACCAAAAGACAGGGCCCACGAGCAGTACTTC. Filled out from reference TRBV18 and TRBJ2-7, the complete variable domain reads NAGVMQNPRHLVRRRGQEARLRCSPMKGHSHVYWYRQLPEEGLKFMVYLQKENIIDESGMPKERFSAEFPKEGPSILRIQQVVRGDSAAYFCASSPKDRAHEQYFGPGTRLTVT.

The chain recombines TRBV11-2 with TRBJ2-5; maybe TRBD1 (6 bases). The CDR3 has 16 residues. The V end was cut by 7 bases, the J end by 2 bases, with 20 bases between. CDR1 is SGHAT and CDR2 is FQNNGV in the germline V gene. The CDR3 protein is CASTSLGWGQQETQYF. In DNA form, the CDR3 reads TGTGCCAGCACCTCCCTCGGCTGGGGACAACAAGAGACCCAGTACTTC.

The rearrangement joins TRBV5-6 to TRBJ2-7, with D unclear. Germline loops: CDR1 SGHDT, CDR2 YYEEEE. The V gene lost 1 base and the J gene lost 3 bases, with 5 bases spanning the gap. The CDR3 is made up of 12 amino acids. DNA for the CDR3: TGTGCCAGCAGCTTGCGGCTCTACGAGCAGTACTTC. Its protein is CASSLRLYEQYF.

The chain couples TRBV9 to TRBJ1-5; D possibly corresponds to TRBD1 (6 bases). This CDR3 is 14 amino acids long. V was shortened by 3 bases and J by 3 bases, with 10 bases between the two germline ends. CDR1 is SGDLS and CDR2 is YYNGEE in the germline V gene. The CDR3 DNA reads as TGTGCCAGCAGCGGGGGACAAAACAATCAGCCCCAGCATTTT. It encodes CASSGGQNNQPQHF.

CDR3 DNA: TGCGCCAGCAGCTTGGGACAGAACTATGGCTACACCTTC. This encodes CASSLGQNYGYTF. The chain has TRBV5-1 and TRBJ1-2; D is possibly TRBD1 (5 bases). V lost 0 bases to trimming and J lost 2 bases, with 5 bases between them. This CDR3 has 13 amino acids. The germline V gene encodes CDR1 SGHRS and CDR2 YFSETQ. The variable domain in full, with the rest retrieved from reference TRBV5-1 and TRBJ1-2, is KAGVTQTPRYLIKTRGQQVTLSCSPISGHRSVSWYQQTPGQGLQFLFEYFSETQRNKGNFPGRFSGRQFSNSRSEMNVSTLELGDSALYLCASSLGQNYGYTFGSGTRLTVV.

The chain uses TRBV18 and TRBJ2-5, with D perhaps TRBD1 (5 bases). The CDR3 has 15 residues. V was shortened by 4 bases and J by 2 bases, with 14 bases between the two germline ends. Germline V gene data show CDR1 as KGHSH and CDR2 as LQKENI. CDR3 region: CASSRPGSPQETQYF. The CDR3 bases are TGTGCCAGCTCACGCCCAGGGTCCCCTCAAGAGACCCAGTACTTC.

The genes are TRBV6-5 and TRBJ1-1, with D unclear. Germline-derived CDR1 and CDR2 are MNHEY and SVGAGI. The CDR3 has 16 residues. With 0 bases removed from V and 4 bases from J, the gap between germline ends came to 15 bases. The CDR3 reads CASSYSSGAVGTEAFF. Written as DNA, the CDR3 is TGTGCCAGCAGTTACTCGAGTGGCGCTGTCGGCACTGAAGCTTTCTTT.